This T cell receptor (beta chain) derives from a study of blood T cell repertoires in COVID-19. The CDR3 covers 12 residues. V gave up 3 bases and J gave up 4 bases, with 6 bases separating them. Germline-derived CDR1 and CDR2 are LNHNV and YYDKDF (reference sequence). Some clones are missing from TCRdb's copy, which holds only in-frame ones; the method was immunoSEQ multiplex PCR. The table includes approximately 270,000 clones, around 90% detected once. This chain uses TRBV15 with TRBJ1-1; a possible D gene is TRBD1 (5 bases). The clonotype originates from a man between 40 and 49 years old who had been exposed to COVID-19. The specimen sequenced was PBMCs or T cells enriched from blood (not recorded which). The CDR3 spells CATSSGATEAFF. CDR3 in DNA: TGTGCCACCAGCAGTGGGGCCACTGAAGCTTTCTTT.